These T cell receptor beta chains were read from a single sample in a study of blood T cell repertoires in COVID-19. The table came from immunoSEQ multiplex PCR; TCRdb's copy has only in-frame clones and leaves some out. The sample yields about 100,000 clones, 80% seen once. The specimen sequenced was peripheral blood. The receptor source for this set is a woman in her sixties or seventies with acute or convalescent COVID-19. CDR3s include the opening cysteine and the closing phenylalanine or tryptophan. D genes are given only for firm matches. Clone size is shown for a subset of rows, as once, few, many or a class of expanded clone.

TRBJ2-5	-	TRBV15	-	CATSRERAETQYF	TGTGCCACCAGCAGGGAGAGGGCCGAGACCCAGTACTTC
TRBJ2-2	-	TRBV18	-	CASSPPSAGELFF	TGTGCCAGCTCACCACCCTCGGCCGGGGAGCTGTTTTTT
TRBJ1-1	-	TRBV19	-	CASSMARQNTEAFF	TGTGCCAGTAGTATGGCCAGGCAGAACACTGAAGCTTTCTTT
TRBJ2-7	-	TRBV4-2	-	CASSQVADGYEQYF	TGTGCCAGCAGCCAAGTTGCTGACGGGTACGAGCAGTACTTC
TRBJ1-1	-	TRBV7-9	-	CASSSNTAYTEAFF	TGTGCCAGCAGCTCCAACACAGCCTACACTGAAGCTTTCTTT
TRBJ2-1	-	TRBV2	TRBD1	CASSAQTGGMYNEQFF	TGTGCCAGCAGTGCCCAGACAGGGGGGATGTACAATGAGCAGTTCTTC
TRBJ1-2	once	TRBV6-1	-	CASSDQARGPPYGYTF	TGTGCCAGCAGTGATCAGGCCCGCGGGCCTCCTTATGGCTACACCTTC
TRBJ1-3	-	TRBV10-3	-	CAIRVSLSGNTIYF	TGTGCCATCAGGGTATCACTCTCTGGAAACACCATATATTTT
TRBJ2-5	-	TRBV2	-	CASSEATPSVETQYF	TGTGCCAGCAGTGAAGCAACCCCTAGCGTGGAGACCCAGTACTTC
TRBJ1-3	-	TRBV14	-	CASSQYPATARSRNTIYF	TGTGCCAGCAGCCAATACCCAGCGACAGCCCGATCGAGGAACACCATATATTTT
TRBJ2-1	-	TRBV9	-	CASSAASQTSSYNEQFF	TGTGCCAGCAGCGCCGCTAGCCAGACGAGCTCCTACAATGAGCAGTTCTTC
TRBJ2-2	-	TRBV19	-	CASSFTGNTGELFF	TGTGCCAGTAGTTTCACGGGGAACACCGGGGAGCTGTTTTTT
TRBJ1-1	-	TRBV19	TRBD1	CASQATGTANTEAFF	TGTGCCAGCCAAGCGACCGGGACAGCGAACACTGAAGCTTTCTTT
TRBJ2-3	few	TRBV7-2	TRBD2	CASSLHSSGGDDTQYF	TGTGCCAGCAGCCTACATTCGAGCGGGGGGGACGATACGCAGTATTTT
TRBJ1-4	few	TRBV18	-	CASSPPKGGGLNEKLFF	TGTGCCAGCTCACCACCAAAAGGCGGGGGTCTAAATGAAAAACTGTTTTTT
TRBJ1-5	-	TRBV12-3/TRBV12-4	-	CASSLTLDQPQHF	TGTGCCAGCAGTTTGACACTGGATCAGCCCCAGCATTTT
TRBJ2-7	-	TRBV6-5	-	CASSHRGGQDEQYF	TGTGCCAGCAGCCACAGGGGAGGTCAGGACGAGCAGTACTTC
TRBJ1-2	-	TRBV18	TRBD1	CASSRTQGDYGYTF	TGTGCCAGCTCGCGTACACAGGGGGACTATGGCTACACCTTC
TRBJ1-5	few	TRBV19	-	CASKAGSGVGNQPQHF	TGTGCCAGTAAGGCAGGCTCGGGGGTGGGCAATCAGCCCCAGCATTTT
TRBJ2-3	-	TRBV18	-	CASSPPSQTDTQYF	TGTGCCAGCTCACCCCCATCGCAGACAGATACGCAGTATTTT
TRBJ2-7	-	TRBV10-3	TRBD1	CATTTRQGDSYEQYF	TGTGCCACCACCACGCGACAGGGAGACTCCTACGAGCAGTACTTC
TRBJ1-2	once	TRBV3-1/TRBV3-2	-	CASSGGGLYGYTF	TGTGCCAGCAGCGGGGGGGGGCTTTACGGCTACACCTTC
TRBJ1-6	-	TRBV27	-	CASSPPLGLNSPLHF	TGTGCCAGCAGCCCCCCCCTCGGTCTAAATTCACCCCTCCACTTT
TRBJ1-1	-	TRBV30	-	CAWSVAGNTEAFF	TGTGCCTGGAGTGTAGCGGGCAACACTGAAGCTTTCTTT
TRBJ2-1	-	TRBV19	-	CASRALAWGDEQFF	TGTGCCAGTAGGGCGCTGGCGTGGGGCGATGAGCAGTTCTTC
TRBJ2-2	-	TRBV6-1	-	CASSLGTAGELFF	TGTGCCAGCAGTCTCGGTACGGCCGGGGAGCTGTTTTTT
TRBJ2-5	few	TRBV28	-	CASSLERMVTQYF	TGTGCCAGCAGTTTGGAGCGGATGGTGACCCAGTACTTC
TRBJ1-2	-	TRBV4-3	TRBD1	CASSQDMRGQRYGYTF	TGCGCCAGCAGCCAAGACATGAGGGGACAGCGCTATGGCTACACCTTC
TRBJ1-6	-	TRBV6-5	TRBD1	CASSPTGVNSPLHF	TGTGCCAGCAGCCCGACAGGGGTTAATTCACCCCTCCACTTT
TRBJ1-1	-	TRBV18	-	CASSFTRNTEAFF	TGTGCCAGCTCATTCACGAGGAACACTGAAGCTTTCTTT
TRBJ1-3	-	TRBV19	-	CASSIDRSSGNTIYF	TGTGCCAGTAGTATAGACAGGTCCTCTGGAAACACCATATATTTT
TRBJ2-3	-	TRBV3-1/TRBV3-2	-	CASSQDYAGDTQYF	TGTGCCAGCAGCCAAGATTACGCCGGAGATACGCAGTATTTT
TRBJ2-1	-	TRBV5-1	TRBD2	CASSLRTSSSYNEQFF	TGCGCCAGCAGCCTCAGGACTAGCTCATCCTACAATGAGCAGTTCTTC
TRBJ1-4	-	TRBV28	-	CASTPGGREEKLFF	TGTGCCAGCACCCCTGGGGGGCGGGAGGAAAAACTGTTTTTT
TRBJ2-1	-	TRBV6-5	-	CASSPRLRVGNEQFF	TGTGCCAGCAGCCCCCGTTTGAGGGTTGGGAATGAGCAGTTCTTC
TRBJ2-1	-	TRBV5-4	TRBD1	CASSFISGGHNEQFF	TGTGCCAGCAGCTTTATATCAGGGGGACACAATGAGCAGTTCTTC
TRBJ2-3	-	TRBV5-1	TRBD2	CASSVLAGPTDTQYF	TGCGCCAGCAGCGTACTAGCGGGGCCCACAGATACGCAGTATTTT
TRBJ1-1	few	TRBV30	-	CAWSALSGNTEAFF	TGTGCCTGGAGTGCCTTATCGGGGAACACTGAAGCTTTCTTT
TRBJ2-3	once	TRBV7-2	TRBD1	CASSSRQGASTDTQYF	TGTGCCAGCAGCAGCCGACAGGGGGCTAGCACAGATACGCAGTATTTT
TRBJ1-4	few	TRBV6-6	-	CASSYQRTTNEKLFF	TGTGCCAGCAGTTACCAGAGGACAACTAATGAAAAACTGTTTTTT